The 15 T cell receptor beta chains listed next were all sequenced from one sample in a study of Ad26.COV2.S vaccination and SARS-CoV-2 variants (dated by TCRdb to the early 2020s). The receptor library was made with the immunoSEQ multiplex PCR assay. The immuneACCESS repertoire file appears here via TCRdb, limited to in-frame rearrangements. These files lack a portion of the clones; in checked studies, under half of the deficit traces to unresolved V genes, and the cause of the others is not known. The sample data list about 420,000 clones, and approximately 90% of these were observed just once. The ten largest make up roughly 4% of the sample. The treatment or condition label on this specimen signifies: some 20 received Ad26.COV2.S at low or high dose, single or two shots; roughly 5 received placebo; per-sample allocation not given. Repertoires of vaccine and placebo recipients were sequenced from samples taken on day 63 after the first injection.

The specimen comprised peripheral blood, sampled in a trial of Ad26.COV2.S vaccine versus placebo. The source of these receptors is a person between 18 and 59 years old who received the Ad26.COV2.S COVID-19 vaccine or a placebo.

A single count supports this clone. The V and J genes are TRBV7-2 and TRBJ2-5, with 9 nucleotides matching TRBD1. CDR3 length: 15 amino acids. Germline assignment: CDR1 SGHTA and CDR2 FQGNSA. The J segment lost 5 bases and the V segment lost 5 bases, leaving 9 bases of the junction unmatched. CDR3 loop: CASSPRTGVYETQYF. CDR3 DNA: TGTGCCAGCAGCCCCCGGACAGGGGTGTATGAGACCCAGTACTTC.

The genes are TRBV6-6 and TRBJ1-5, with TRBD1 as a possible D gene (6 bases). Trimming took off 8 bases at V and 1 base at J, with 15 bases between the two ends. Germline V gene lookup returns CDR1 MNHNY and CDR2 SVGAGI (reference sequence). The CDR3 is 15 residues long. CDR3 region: CASRGPGGSNQPQHF. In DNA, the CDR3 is TGTGCCAGCCGGGGGCCGGGAGGGAGCAATCAGCCCCAGCATTTT.

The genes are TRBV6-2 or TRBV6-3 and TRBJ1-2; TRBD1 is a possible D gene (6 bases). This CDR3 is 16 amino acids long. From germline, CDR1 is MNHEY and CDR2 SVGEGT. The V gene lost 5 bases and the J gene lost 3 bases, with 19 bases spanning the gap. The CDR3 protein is CASSNLWLNRDYGYTF. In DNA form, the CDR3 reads TGTGCCAGCAGTAATCTCTGGCTGAACAGGGACTATGGCTACACCTTC.

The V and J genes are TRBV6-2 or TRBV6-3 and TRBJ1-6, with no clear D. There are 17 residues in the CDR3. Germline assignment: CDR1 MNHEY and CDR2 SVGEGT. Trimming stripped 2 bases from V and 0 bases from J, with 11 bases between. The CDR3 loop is CASSYRDVSSYNSPLHF. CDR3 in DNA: TGTGCCAGCAGTTACCGCGATGTGAGCTCCTATAATTCACCCCTCCACTTT.

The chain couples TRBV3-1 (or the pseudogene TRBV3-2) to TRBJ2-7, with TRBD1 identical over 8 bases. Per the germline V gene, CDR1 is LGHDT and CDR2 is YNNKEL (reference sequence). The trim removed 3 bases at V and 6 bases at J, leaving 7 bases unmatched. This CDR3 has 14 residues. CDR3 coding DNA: TGTGCCAGCAGCCAGCAGGGGGCGCCGGGCGAGCAGTACTTC. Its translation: CASSQQGAPGEQYF.

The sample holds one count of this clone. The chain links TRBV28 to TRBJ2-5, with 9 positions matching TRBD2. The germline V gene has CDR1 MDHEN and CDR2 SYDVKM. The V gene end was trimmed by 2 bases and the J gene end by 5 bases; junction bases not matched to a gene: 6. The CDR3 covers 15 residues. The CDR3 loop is CASSLRGGAWETQYF. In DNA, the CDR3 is TGTGCCAGCAGTTTACGCGGGGGGGCCTGGGAGACCCAGTACTTC.

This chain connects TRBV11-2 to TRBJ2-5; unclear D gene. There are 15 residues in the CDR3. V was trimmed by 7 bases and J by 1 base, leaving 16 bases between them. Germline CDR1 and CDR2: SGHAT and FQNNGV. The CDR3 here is CASTTPIVGQETQYF. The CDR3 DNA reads TGTGCCAGCACCACCCCGATCGTCGGCCAAGAGACCCAGTACTTC.

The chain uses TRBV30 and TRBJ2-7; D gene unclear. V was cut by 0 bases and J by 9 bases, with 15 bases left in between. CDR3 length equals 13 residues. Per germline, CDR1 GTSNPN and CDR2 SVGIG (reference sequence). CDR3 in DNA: TGTGCCTGGAGTGTCCCGGAGTACGTGGCGCAGTACTTC. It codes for CAWSVPEYVAQYF.

Here the CDR3 reads CASRLTQDYTF. CDR3 DNA: TGTGCCAGCAGGCTTACACAGGACTACACCTTC. This rearrangement joins TRBV11-2 to TRBJ1-2; D is perhaps TRBD1 (5 bases). V was shortened by 6 bases and J by 10 bases, with 12 bases between the two germline ends. The CDR3 runs to 11 residues. Per germline, CDR1 SGHAT and CDR2 FQNNGV.

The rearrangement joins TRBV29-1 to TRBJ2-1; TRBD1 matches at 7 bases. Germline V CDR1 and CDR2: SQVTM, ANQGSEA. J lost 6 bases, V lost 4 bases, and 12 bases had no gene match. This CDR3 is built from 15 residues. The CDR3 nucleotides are TGCAGCGTTGTCCCGGGACAGAGGGTCCGCAATGAGCAGTTCTTC. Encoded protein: CSVVPGQRVRNEQFF.

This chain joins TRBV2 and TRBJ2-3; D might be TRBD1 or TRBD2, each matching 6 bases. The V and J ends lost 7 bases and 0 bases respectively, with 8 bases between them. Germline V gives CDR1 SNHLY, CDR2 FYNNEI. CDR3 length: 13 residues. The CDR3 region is CASKGGSTDTQYF. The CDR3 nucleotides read TGTGCCAGCAAAGGGGGGAGCACAGATACGCAGTATTTT. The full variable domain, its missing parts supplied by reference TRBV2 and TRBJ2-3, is EPEVTQTPSHQVTQMGQEVILRCVPISNHLYFYWYRQILGQKVEFLVSFYNNEISEKSEIFDDQFSVERPDGSNFTLKIRSTKLEDSAMYFCASKGGSTDTQYFGPGTRLTVL.

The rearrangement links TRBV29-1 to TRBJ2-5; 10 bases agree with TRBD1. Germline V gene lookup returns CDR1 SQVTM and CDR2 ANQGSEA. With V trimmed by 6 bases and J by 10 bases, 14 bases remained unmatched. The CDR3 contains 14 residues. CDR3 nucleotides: TGCAGCGTCGACTCTTATGGGACAGGGGAGGACCAGTACTTC. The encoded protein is CSVDSYGTGEDQYF.

The CDR3 region has the DNA TGCGCCAGCAGCTTGGCTTCAGGGGCCACTGAAGCTTTCTTT. Its protein product is CASSLASGATEAFF. The rearrangement uses TRBV5-1 and TRBJ1-1; TRBD1 might be the D (6 bases). The CDR3 is 14 residues long. Between the trimmed V and J ends, which lost 0 bases and 4 bases, there was a span of 10 bases. The germline CDR1 and CDR2 sequences are SGHRS and YFSETQ.

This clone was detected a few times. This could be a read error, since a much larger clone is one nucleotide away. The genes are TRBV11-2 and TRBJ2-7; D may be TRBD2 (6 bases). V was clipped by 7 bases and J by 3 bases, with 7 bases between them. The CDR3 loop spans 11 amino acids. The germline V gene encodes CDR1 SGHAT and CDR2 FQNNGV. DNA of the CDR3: TGTGCCAGCAAGGAGGGCTACGAGCAGTACTTC. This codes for CASKEGYEQYF.

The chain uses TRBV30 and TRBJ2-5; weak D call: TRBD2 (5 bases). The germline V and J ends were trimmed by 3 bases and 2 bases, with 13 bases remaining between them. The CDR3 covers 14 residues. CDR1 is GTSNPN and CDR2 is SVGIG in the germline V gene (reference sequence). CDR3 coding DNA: TGTGCCTGGAGGGTGGCGACTACGCAAGAGACCCAGTACTTC. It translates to CAWRVATTQETQYF. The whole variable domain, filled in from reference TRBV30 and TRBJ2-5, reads SQTIHQWPATLVQPVGSPLSLECTVEGTSNPNLYWYRQAAGRGLQLLFYSVGIGQISSEVPQNLSASRPQDRQFILSSKKLLLSDSGFYLCAWRVATTQETQYFGPGTRLLVL.